The clone carrying this T cell receptor beta chain was recorded at least ten times. Each CDR3 protein gets one entry after TCRdb re-called the 5' RACE reads with MiXCR. The repertoire holds 25,000 to 35,000 distinct CDR3 sequences, roughly 5.4% seen once, with 24% in the top ten. These data come from a study of spatial heterogeneity in lung cancer. Study in general: Samples came from roughly 70 TRACERx patients with untreated early-stage lung cancer.

The CDR3 loop spans 11 amino acids. Trimming pared 5 bases from V and 5 bases from J, leaving 6 bases between. CDR1 and CDR2 (germline): MDHEN, SYDVKM. Stated time point: blood at routine non-recurrence follow-up after resection. TCRs were sequenced from unsorted whole RNA of tumor, nontumor lung or PBMC. Sequenced material: PBMCs, taken at follow-up. The chain combines TRBV28 with TRBJ1-2; D remains ambiguous. The TCR was taken from a female donor with early-stage non-small cell lung cancer. This CDR3 is CASSRPYGYTF. In DNA form, the CDR3 reads TGTGCCAGCAGTCGACCGTATGGCTACACCTTC.